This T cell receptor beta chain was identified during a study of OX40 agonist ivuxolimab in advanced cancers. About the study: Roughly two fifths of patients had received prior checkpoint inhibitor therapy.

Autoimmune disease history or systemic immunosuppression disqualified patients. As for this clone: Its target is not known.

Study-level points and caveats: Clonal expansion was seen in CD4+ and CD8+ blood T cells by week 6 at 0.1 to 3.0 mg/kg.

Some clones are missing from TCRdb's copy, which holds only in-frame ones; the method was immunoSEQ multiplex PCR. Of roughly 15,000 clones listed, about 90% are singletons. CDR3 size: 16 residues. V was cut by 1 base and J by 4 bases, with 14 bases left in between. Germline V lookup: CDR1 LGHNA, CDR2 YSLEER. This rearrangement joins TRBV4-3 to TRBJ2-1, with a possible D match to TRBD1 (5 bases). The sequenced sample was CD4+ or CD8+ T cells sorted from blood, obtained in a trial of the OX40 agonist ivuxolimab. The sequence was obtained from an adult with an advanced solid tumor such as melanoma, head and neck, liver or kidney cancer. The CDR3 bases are TGCGCCAGCAGCCAAGTCGGCCAGGGCCCTTACAATGAGCAGTTCTTC. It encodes CASSQVGQGPYNEQFF.